This note documents a single TCR beta chain sequence. The data are from a study of cytomegalovirus exposure and HLA in healthy donors. PCR amplification relied on 60 Vbeta primers (plus 13 Jbeta primers). The table came from immunoSEQ multiplex PCR; TCRdb's copy has only in-frame clones and leaves some out. The sample includes approximately 200,000 clones, approximately 79% of them seen just once. This CDR3 region has 15 residues. The ends lost 5 bases at V and 4 bases at J; junction bases unmatched: 10. CDR1 is SGHAT and CDR2 is FQDESV in the germline V gene (reference sequence). The origin of this receptor is a man aged 18 to 30 in good health and CMV-seronegative. The V gene is TRBV11-1, the J gene TRBJ1-1; 7 nucleotides line up with TRBD1. Sequenced: PBMCs. The CDR3 nucleotides are TGTGCCAGCAGCCCAACTCAGGGGGGTCGCACTGAAGCTTTCTTT. Protein product: CASSPTQGGRTEAFF.